The present TCR beta chain was sequenced within a study of CD8 T cells in Susac syndrome. Study background: Patients with Susac syndrome were therapy-naive, on corticosteroids, or on intravenous immunoglobulin alone at the time that blood was drawn.

After extraction with the RNeasy kit, about 0.5 to 1 ug of the RNA was reverse transcribed using random hexamers. TCRdb ran MiXCR on the immunoSEQ multiplex PCR reads and lists one entry per CDR3 protein. The table has 95,000 to 150,000 distinct CDR3 sequences, roughly 94% seen once. The CDR3 length is 11 residues. V lost 5 bases to trimming and J lost 7 bases, with 9 bases between them. Germline V gene data show CDR1 as DFQATT and CDR2 as SNEGSKA (reference sequence). The sequenced sample was CD8+ T cells from PBMCs. The receptor's source is a human donor with Susac syndrome. The chain uses TRBV20-1 and TRBJ2-1; D not resolved. The CDR3 here is CSASTLNEQFF. CDR3 bases: TGCAGTGCTTCTACCTTGAATGAGCAGTTCTTC.